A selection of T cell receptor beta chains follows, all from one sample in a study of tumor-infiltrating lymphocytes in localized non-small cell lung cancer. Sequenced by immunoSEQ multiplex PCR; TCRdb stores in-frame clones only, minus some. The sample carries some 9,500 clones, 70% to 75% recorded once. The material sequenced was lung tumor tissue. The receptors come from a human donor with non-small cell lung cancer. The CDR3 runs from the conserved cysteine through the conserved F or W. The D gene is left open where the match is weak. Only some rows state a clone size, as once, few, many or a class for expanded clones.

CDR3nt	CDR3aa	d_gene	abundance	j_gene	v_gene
TGTGCCTGGAGTGTAGCAGGCTTCTATGGCTACACCTTC	CAWSVAGFYGYTF	.	.	TRBJ1-2	TRBV30
TGTGCCAGTGAAGGAGATACGCAGTATTTT	CASEGDTQYF	.	.	TRBJ2-3	TRBV19
TGTGCCAGCAGCTATAGAAGTAACACCGGGGAGCTGTTTTTT	CASSYRSNTGELFF	.	.	TRBJ2-2	TRBV7-2
TGTGCCGGAGACAGGGGGTCGAACACTGAAGCTTTCTTT	CAGDRGSNTEAFF	TRBD1	.	TRBJ1-1	TRBV2
TGTGCCAGCAGCTTTGCAGATACGCAGTATTTT	CASSFADTQYF	.	.	TRBJ2-3	TRBV7-2
TGTGCCAGCACCTTACAGGGGGCCGGGGAGCTGTTTTTT	CASTLQGAGELFF	TRBD1	.	TRBJ2-2	TRBV7-9
TGTGCCAGCAGCTTGGAACGGCGAGATAATTCACCCCTCCACTTT	CASSLERRDNSPLHF	.	.	TRBJ1-6	TRBV5-6
TGTGCCTGGAGTGTAGATGGCCACCAGTATTTT	CAWSVDGHQYF	.	once	TRBJ2-3	TRBV30
TGTGCCAGCAGTTTAGACAGGGTCCTTAATTCACCCCTCCACTTT	CASSLDRVLNSPLHF	TRBD1	.	TRBJ1-6	TRBV11-3
TGCGCCAGCAGCTTGCCAGGACTGGGCATGTCTGGGGCCAACGTCCTGACTTTC	CASSLPGLGMSGANVLTF	.	.	TRBJ2-6	TRBV5-1
TGTGCCTGGAGTCCCCTGGCAGCTAACTATGGCTACACCTTC	CAWSPLAANYGYTF	.	.	TRBJ1-2	TRBV30
TGTGCCAGTAGCGCGGCAGATACGCAGTATTTT	CASSAADTQYF	.	.	TRBJ2-3	TRBV19
TGTGCCAGCAGTTTAAGGCTCGGGAACACTGAAGCTTTCTTT	CASSLRLGNTEAFF	.	few	TRBJ1-1	TRBV27
TGTGCCAGCAGCTCAAGACCAGAAGCCACTGAAGCTTTCTTT	CASSSRPEATEAFF	.	few	TRBJ1-1	TRBV9
TGTGCCAGCAGCTTAAACCGTCAGGGCGGTAGCTACACCTTC	CASSLNRQGGSYTF	.	.	TRBJ1-2	TRBV11-2
TGTGCCAGCAGTTCGACAGGGCTGGGCTACACCTTC	CASSSTGLGYTF	TRBD1	.	TRBJ1-2	TRBV6-5
TGTGCCAGCAGCCAAGGGGCTGGGGCCAACGTCCTGACTTTC	CASSQGAGANVLTF	.	few	TRBJ2-6	TRBV7-2
TGTGCCAGCAGCTTACAAGCGGGAGGCCGCATTATAGAGCAGTTCTTC	CASSLQAGGRIIEQFF	TRBD2	.	TRBJ2-1	TRBV11-2
TGTGCCACCAGCAGGGGGGACGGACAGGGTGGAGAGACCCAGTACTTC	CATSRGDGQGGETQYF	TRBD1	.	TRBJ2-5	TRBV15
TGCGCCAGCCGACAAGGGGGCACCTACGAGCAGTACTTC	CASRQGGTYEQYF	TRBD1	.	TRBJ2-7	TRBV10-1
TGTGCCAGCAGCCTCGGGACGAATCAGCCCCAGCATTTT	CASSLGTNQPQHF	.	.	TRBJ1-5	TRBV7-9
TGTGCCAGCAGCTTACTGGGTTCCTATGGCTACACCTTC	CASSLLGSYGYTF	.	.	TRBJ1-2	TRBV5-4
TGTGCCAGCAGTGTGGGGCAGGGGGCGCGAAATGAGCAGTTCTTC	CASSVGQGARNEQFF	TRBD1	.	TRBJ2-1	TRBV2
TGCGCCAGCAGCTTGGCAGTTTACAGCGATGGCTACACCTTC	CASSLAVYSDGYTF	.	.	TRBJ1-2	TRBV5-1
TGTGCCAGCAGCGCCCGGGACAGGACGAACACCGGGGAGCTGTTTTTT	CASSARDRTNTGELFF	TRBD1	once	TRBJ2-2	TRBV9
TGTGCCACCCGGGGGAACACTGAAGCTTTCTTT	CATRGNTEAFF	.	once	TRBJ1-1	TRBV30
TGTGCCAGCAGCGAACAGGGTCTTGGGGCCAACGTCCTGACTTTC	CASSEQGLGANVLTF	.	.	TRBJ2-6	TRBV11-1
TGTGCCAGCAGTAAGGACAGGGTGCAGGGCTACACCTTC	CASSKDRVQGYTF	TRBD1	.	TRBJ1-2	TRBV7-8
TGTGCCAGCAGCTTAAAATTAGGGCAGGGGCAAGAAAAACTGTTTTTT	CASSLKLGQGQEKLFF	.	.	TRBJ1-4	TRBV7-8
TGTGCCAGTAGCAGCCCCGGGGCTATTGAGACCCAGTACTTC	CASSSPGAIETQYF	.	.	TRBJ2-5	TRBV19
TGTGCCAGCAGTTTAGTTGTGGCCTGGAACACTGAAGCTTTCTTT	CASSLVVAWNTEAFF	.	.	TRBJ1-1	TRBV6-8
TGTGCCAGCAGTTACGGCCAGGAGGCAGATACGCAGTATTTT	CASSYGQEADTQYF	.	.	TRBJ2-3	TRBV6-5
TGTGCCAGCAGTTTTGGACAGGGTTACGAGCAGTACTTC	CASSFGQGYEQYF	TRBD1	few	TRBJ2-7	TRBV27
TGTGCCAGCAGCTCGGGGACCCAAGAGACCCAGTACTTC	CASSSGTQETQYF	.	.	TRBJ2-5	TRBV5-4
TGCAGCGTTGACCCCTGGGGACAAGAGACCCAGTACTTC	CSVDPWGQETQYF	.	.	TRBJ2-5	TRBV29-1
TGTGCCAGCAAGAACCTCAGGGAAGCGGTCTATGGCTACACCTTC	CASKNLREAVYGYTF	.	medium-sized	TRBJ1-2	TRBV6-5
TGTGCCAGCAGTCGGGGACAGGGGGCCGTTCTCAGCTATGGCTACACCTTC	CASSRGQGAVLSYGYTF	TRBD1	.	TRBJ1-2	TRBV27
TGTGCCAGCAGCTTAGCCTCGACAGGGGGCTATGGCTACACCTTC	CASSLASTGGYGYTF	TRBD1	.	TRBJ1-2	TRBV7-2
TGTGCCAGCAGTGAACTAGCGGGGGGAACGAACACCGGGGAGCTGTTTTTT	CASSELAGGTNTGELFF	TRBD2	.	TRBJ2-2	TRBV6-1
TGTGCCAGCTCAGAATTCACAGATACGCAGTATTTT	CASSEFTDTQYF	.	.	TRBJ2-3	TRBV18
TGTGCCAGCCGGTTTTGCAATCAGCCCCAGCATTTT	CASRFCNQPQHF	.	.	TRBJ1-5	TRBV21-1
TGTGCCAGCAGCTTAGTACAGTCTAATGAAAAACTGTTTTTT	CASSLVQSNEKLFF	.	.	TRBJ1-4	TRBV7-9
TGTGCCAGCAGCCAAGACAGGGACTACGAGCAGTACTTC	CASSQDRDYEQYF	.	once	TRBJ2-7	TRBV14
TGTGCCAGCAGCAAGCAACAAGCCTACGAGCAGTACTTC	CASSKQQAYEQYF	.	.	TRBJ2-7	TRBV7-2